Below, 20 T cell receptor beta chains from the same sample are listed, as sequenced in a study of vaccination and CD4 T cells after COVID-19. Treatment described: 10-day PBMC culture with coronavirus spike peptide pools or control peptides (ViraFEST assay). These TCRs' antigens remain unknown. Researchers used the Oncomine TCR Beta short-read assay to sequence DNA from cultured CD4+ T cells. Each CDR3 protein is one row after TCRdb ran MiXCR on the PCR reads. Of just over 4,000 distinct CDR3 sequences in the sample, 35% to 45% were seen once. The specimen was CD4+ T cells from blood, cultured in vitro. These receptors came from a human donor who had recovered from COVID-19.

V and J are TRBV10-3 and TRBJ2-3; D may be TRBD1 or TRBD2 (5 bases each). Germline V lookup: CDR1 ENHRY, CDR2 SYGVKD. Trimming stripped 7 bases from V and 1 base from J, with 9 bases between. The CDR3 length is 13 residues. The CDR3 reads CAIKGDGTDTQYF. The CDR3 nucleotides are TGTGCCATCAAAGGGGACGGCACAGATACGCAGTATTTT.

The rearrangement links TRBV20-1 to TRBJ1-4, with no clear D. The CDR3 loop spans 14 amino acids. CDR1 and CDR2 from the germline V gene are DFQATT and SNEGSKA (reference sequence). Trimming took off 0 bases at V and 13 bases at J, with 18 bases between the two ends. The CDR3, as DNA: TGCAGTGCTAGAGATCAGGAAGGTCCCCAAGGACTGTTTTTT. This encodes CSARDQEGPQGLFF.

The sample holds a few counts of this clonotype. The V gene is TRBV21-1, the J gene TRBJ2-5; the D segment call TRBD1 is taken from the table without a DNA check. TRBV21-1 is tagged as a pseudogene. The CDR3 totals 14 residues. CDR3: CASSKGGLWETQYF. CDR3 DNA sequence: TGTGCCAGCAGCAAAGGGGGGCTCTGGGAGACCCAGTACTTC.

The chain carries TRBV19 and TRBJ2-4, with 10 bases fitting TRBD1. Per the germline V gene, CDR1 is LNHDA and CDR2 is SQIVND (reference sequence). This CDR3 comprises 15 residues. V lost 5 bases and J lost 8; bases outside the gene matches: 9. CDR3 coding DNA: TGTGCCAGTAGTTCTCGGGACAGGGGATTTGACATTCAGTACTTC. Protein product: CASSSRDRGFDIQYF. The entire variable domain, with the rest obtained from reference TRBV19 and TRBJ2-4, is as follows: DGGITQSPKYLFRKEGQNVTLSCEQNLNHDAMYWYRQDPGQGLRLIYYSQIVNDFQKGDIAEGYSVSREKKESFPLTVTSAQKNPTAFYLCASSSRDRGFDIQYFGAGTRLSVL.

The J gene is TRBJ2-7, the V gene TRBV20-1; TRBD2 agrees at 12 bases. This CDR3 region has 14 residues. J was trimmed by 5 bases and V by 6 bases; bases with no gene match: 8. Germline V gene lookup returns CDR1 DFQATT and CDR2 SNEGSKA (reference sequence). CDR3 sequence: CSALTSGGRHEQYF. DNA of the CDR3: TGCAGTGCGCTTACTAGCGGGGGGCGGCACGAGCAGTACTTC.

This clonotype was seen more than once but under ten times. The chain has TRBV15 and TRBJ2-1, with unresolved D. The CDR3 is 11 residues long. Trimming removed 1 base at V and 9 bases at J, with 4 bases between. CDR1 and CDR2 from the germline V gene are LNHNV and YYDKDF (reference sequence). This CDR3 is CATSRVGEQFF. The CDR3 nucleotides read TGTGCCACCAGCAGAGTGGGTGAGCAGTTCTTC.

This clonotype has only a few counts. The chain carries TRBV30 and TRBJ2-1, with a possible D match to TRBD1 (6 bases). This CDR3 has 18 residues. The germline V gene encodes CDR1 GTSNPN and CDR2 SVGIG (reference sequence). Trimming cost V 2 bases and J 3 bases, with 23 bases left between them. CDR3 amino acids: CAWSHFTGQGPLYNEQFF. The CDR3 nucleotides are TGTGCCTGGAGTCACTTTACTGGTCAGGGGCCCCTCTACAATGAGCAGTTCTTC.

CDR3 in DNA: TGTGCCAGCCTCTCCGCCGTCGGGGGCAGAAGCTCCTACGAGCAGTACTTC. Translated, it gives CASLSAVGGRSSYEQYF. The chain recombines TRBV6-2 or TRBV6-3 with TRBJ2-7; tentatively, D is TRBD1 or TRBD2 (6 bases each). Germline V gives CDR1 MNHEY, CDR2 SVGEGT. This CDR3 region has 17 residues. Trimming took 8 bases from V and 0 from J, leaving 23 bases between them.

The rearrangement joins TRBV21-1 to TRBJ1-5; the table calls TRBD1, which could not be checked here. TRBV21-1 is shown as a pseudogene. This CDR3 has 16 residues. Here the CDR3 reads CASANTQGGCNQPQHF. For the CDR3, the DNA is TGTGCCAGCGCCAATACTCAGGGGGGATGCAATCAGCCCCAGCATTTT.

The chain uses TRBV5-1 and TRBJ1-2, with D unclear. The CDR3 has 15 amino acids. V dropped 0 bases and J dropped 2 bases, with 11 bases sitting between them. The germline gives CDR1 SGHRS, CDR2 YFSETQ. Here the CDR3 reads CASSLVGTTNYGYTF. The CDR3 DNA reads as TGCGCCAGCAGCTTGGTAGGCACTACAAACTATGGCTACACCTTC.

This clonotype was seen more than once but under ten times. This sequence joins TRBV10-3 and TRBJ1-6; 8 nucleotides line up with TRBD1. V was clipped by 10 bases and J by 7 bases; unmatched bases: 9. Germline loops: CDR1 ENHRY, CDR2 SYGVKD. CDR3 length: 14 residues. The CDR3 DNA sequence: TGTGCCACCGGGACGACAGGGGTGAATTCACCCCTCCACTTT. Protein product: CATGTTGVNSPLHF.

This clonotype was detected only a few times. The chain has TRBV21-1 and TRBJ1-4; the listed D gene, TRBD1, was not tested against the DNA. TRBV21-1 is a documented pseudogene. The CDR3 runs 13 residues. CDR3 bases: TGTGCCAGCTCGACAGGGGGTTGGGAAAAACTGTTTTTT. This codes for CASSTGGWEKLFF.

By proportion, this clonotype is medium-sized. Here the CDR3 DNA reads TGTGCCAGCAGCTTAGAGATCACAGATACGCAGTATTTT. It is translated as CASSLEITDTQYF. J is TRBJ2-3 and V is TRBV7-2; the D is unclear. Germline V gives CDR1 SGHTA, CDR2 FQGNSA. V lost 1 base and J 2 bases, leaving 4 bases between the germline ends. The length of the CDR3 is 13 residues.

The genes are TRBV6-1 and TRBJ2-7; 7 bases are a match to TRBD1. The CDR3 sequence is 15 residues long. The V segment lost 4 bases and the J segment 2 bases; nucleotides outside the gene matches: 8. Germline V gives CDR1 MNHNS, CDR2 SASEGT. The chain's CDR3 is CASSGAGTEAYEQYF. CDR3 bases: TGTGCCAGCAGTGGCGCCGGGACAGAAGCCTACGAGCAGTACTTC.

This clonotype is termed medium-sized. The chain combines TRBV20-1 with TRBJ2-5, with TRBD2 identical over 7 bases. The CDR3 covers 12 residues. Looked up from germline, CDR1 is DFQATT and CDR2 is SNEGSKA (reference sequence). Written as DNA, the CDR3 is TGCAGCGCCAGCGGGAACCAAGAGACCCAGTACTTC. Translated, it gives CSASGNQETQYF.

The rearrangement joins TRBV20-1 to TRBJ1-5; D may be TRBD1 (5 bases). CDR1 DFQATT and CDR2 SNEGSKA come from the germline V gene (reference sequence). The CDR3 spans 14 residues. The V end was cut by 1 base, the J end by 5 bases, with 12 bases between. In DNA form, the CDR3 reads TGCAGTGCTAGAGGCACCGGGGCCCATCAGCCCCAGCATTTT. It translates to CSARGTGAHQPQHF.

The count of this clonotype is one. V usage is TRBV5-1 and J usage is TRBJ1-1, with 7 positions matching TRBD1. CDR3 length: 14 residues. Trimming at V came to 10 bases and at J to 3 bases, leaving 12 bases not matched to a gene. Germline CDR1 and CDR2: SGHRS and YFSETQ. CDR3: CAGTETGLDTEAFF. The CDR3 DNA follows: TGCGCCGGGACCGAGACAGGGTTGGACACTGAAGCTTTCTTT.

The chain is built from TRBV7-2 and TRBJ1-4; TRBD1 aligns across 7 bases. The germline gives CDR1 SGHTA, CDR2 FQGNSA. Unmatched junction bases numbered 13, after V lost 4 bases and J lost 8 bases. The CDR3 has 16 amino acids. This chain's CDR3 is CASSSTAGGRNEKLFF. CDR3 nucleotide sequence: TGTGCCAGCAGCTCGACCGCAGGGGGGAGGAACGAAAAACTGTTTTTT.

V usage is TRBV20-1 and J usage is TRBJ2-7; D uncertain. CDR3 length: 11 amino acids. The V and J ends lost 6 bases and 5 bases respectively, with 11 bases between them. Germline V gene data show CDR1 as DFQATT and CDR2 as SNEGSKA (reference sequence). The CDR3 DNA is TGCAGTGCCCTTGGACGCCACGAGCAGTACTTC. It is translated as CSALGRHEQYF.

Only a few counts were recorded for this clonotype. The chain is built from TRBV6-2 or TRBV6-3 and TRBJ2-2, with 12 bases matching TRBD2. Germline trimming cut 6 bases from V and 3 bases from J; bases unmatched to any gene: 5. Germline V gene lookup returns CDR1 MNHEY and CDR2 SVGEGT. The CDR3 is 16 amino acids. Here the CDR3 reads CASRGLAGHDTGELFF. CDR3 DNA: TGTGCCAGCAGGGGACTAGCGGGTCACGACACCGGGGAGCTGTTTTTT.